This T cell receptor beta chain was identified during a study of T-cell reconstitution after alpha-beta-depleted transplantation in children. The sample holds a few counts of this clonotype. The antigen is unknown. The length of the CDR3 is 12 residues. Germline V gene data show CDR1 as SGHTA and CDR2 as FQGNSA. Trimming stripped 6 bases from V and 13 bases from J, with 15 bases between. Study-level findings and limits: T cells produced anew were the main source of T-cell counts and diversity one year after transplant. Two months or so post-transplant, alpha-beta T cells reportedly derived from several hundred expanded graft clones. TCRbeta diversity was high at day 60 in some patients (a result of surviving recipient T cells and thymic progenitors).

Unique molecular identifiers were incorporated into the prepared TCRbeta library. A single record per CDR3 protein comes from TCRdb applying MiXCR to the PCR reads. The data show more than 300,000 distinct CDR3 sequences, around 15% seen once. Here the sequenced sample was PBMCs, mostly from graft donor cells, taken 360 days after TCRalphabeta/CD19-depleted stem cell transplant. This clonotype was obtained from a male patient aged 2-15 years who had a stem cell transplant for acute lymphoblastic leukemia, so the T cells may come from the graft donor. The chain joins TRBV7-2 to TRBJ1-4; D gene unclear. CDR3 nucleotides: TGTGCCAGCAGAACGGACGCTTCGGGACTGTTTTTT. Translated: CASRTDASGLFF.